The 19 T cell receptor beta chains in this list originate from one sample, sequenced in a study of shared clonotypes between healthy human individuals. The naive CD8 subset, CD45RO-negative cells positively selected for CCR7, excluded terminally differentiated effector memory CD45RA+ cells. Libraries were prepared by immunoSEQ multiplex PCR; TCRdb keeps only in-frame clonotypes and omits some of them. In the table there are some 2 million clones, about 95% of which are singletons. Sequencing used naive CD8+ T cells sorted from blood. The source of these receptors is a man younger than 30 in good health.

This sequence joins TRBV5-5 and TRBJ1-2, with no clear D. CDR1 and CDR2 (germline): SGHKS, YYEKEE (reference sequence). There are 15 residues in the CDR3. Trimming removed 0 bases at V and 4 bases at J, with 13 bases between. The CDR3 region is CASSLEPRVPYGYTF. In nucleotides, the CDR3 is TGTGCCAGCAGCTTGGAACCTAGAGTTCCCTATGGCTACACCTTC.

As for this clone: The same CDR3 also results from other DNA sequences found in this sample. Here the CDR3 reads CASSLRTPYEQYF. Here the CDR3 DNA reads TGTGCCAGCAGTTTAAGGACTCCTTACGAGCAGTACTTC. V usage is TRBV27 and J usage is TRBJ2-7, with a weak D call TRBD2 (5 bases). Trimming removed 2 bases from V and 4 bases from J, with 9 bases in between. The CDR3 has 13 amino acids. In germline, CDR1 is MNHEY, CDR2 SMNVEV (reference sequence).

J is TRBJ2-5 and V is TRBV10-3; TRBD1 is a possible D gene (6 bases). The CDR3 has 12 residues. CDR1 and CDR2 from the germline V gene are ENHRY and SYGVKD. Trimming left V 4 bases short and J 3 bases short, with 6 bases between. CDR3 residues: CAISAGEETQYF. The CDR3 DNA reads as TGTGCCATCAGTGCAGGGGAAGAGACCCAGTACTTC.

CDR3 sequence (DNA): TGCGCCAGCAGTGAGTCGAGGGACCCTCGCGAGCAGTACTTC. It is translated as CASSESRDPREQYF. The rearrangement uses TRBV10-1 and TRBJ2-7; TRBD1 or TRBD2 may be the D gene (5 bases each). The CDR3 sequence is 14 residues long. Deletions cut 0 bases from V and 6 bases from J, with 12 bases between. CDR1 WNHNN and CDR2 SYGVQD come from the germline V gene (reference sequence).

As to this clone: Other DNA sequences in this sample translate to the same CDR3. The V gene is TRBV15, the J gene TRBJ1-4; D might be TRBD1 (5 bases). V was shortened by 0 bases and J by 6 bases, with 8 bases between the two germline ends. The germline V gene encodes CDR1 LNHNV and CDR2 YYDKDF (reference sequence). The CDR3 loop spans 14 amino acids. In nucleotides, the CDR3 is TGTGCCACCAGCAGAGATGCGGGGGATGAAAAACTGTTTTTT. The encoded protein is CATSRDAGDEKLFF.

This clone was detected once. This rearrangement joins TRBV19 to TRBJ2-1; a weak D match, TRBD2 (5 bases). The V end was cut by 4 bases, the J end by 10 bases, with 20 bases between. This CDR3 region has 15 residues. The germline CDR1 and CDR2 sequences are LNHDA and SQIVND (reference sequence). CDR3 residues: CASSNRDSIVMEQFF. As DNA, the CDR3 is TGTGCCAGTAGTAATCGGGATAGTATTGTCATGGAGCAGTTCTTC.

The chain joins TRBV28 to TRBJ2-1; D unresolved. Germline V gene data show CDR1 as MDHEN and CDR2 as SYDVKM. The CDR3 is 13 amino acids. The germline V and J ends were trimmed by 3 bases and 5 bases, with 8 bases remaining between them. Here the CDR3 DNA reads TGTGCCAGCAGTTTCCCCAATAACAATGAGCAGTTCTTC. Protein: CASSFPNNNEQFF.

V gene TRBV7-9 combines with J gene TRBJ2-2; D remains unclear. This CDR3 has 13 residues. Trimming removed 5 bases from V and 1 base from J, with 5 bases in between. Looked up from germline, CDR1 is SEHNR and CDR2 is FQNEAQ (reference sequence). The CDR3 DNA follows: TGTGCCAGCAGCCCGTGGAACACCGGGGAGCTGTTTTTT. Its translation: CASSPWNTGELFF. The full variable domain, its missing parts supplied by reference TRBV7-9 and TRBJ2-2, is DTGVSQNPRHKITKRGQNVTFRCDPISEHNRLYWYRQTLGQGPEFLTYFQNEAQLEKSRLLSDRFSAERPKGSFSTLEIQRTEQGDSAMYLCASSPWNTGELFFGEGSRLTVL.

There are a few counts of this clone. The chain joins TRBV27 to TRBJ2-7; 11 bases line up with TRBD2. CDR1 and CDR2 (germline): MNHEY, SMNVEV (reference sequence). The CDR3 sequence is 16 residues long. V lost 4 bases, J lost 4 bases, and 9 bases stayed unmatched. The CDR3 spells CASSSLAGGPPYEQYF. CDR3 coding DNA: TGTGCCAGCAGTTCTCTAGCGGGAGGCCCTCCTTACGAGCAGTACTTC.

The rearrangement joins TRBV11-2 to TRBJ2-7, with D perhaps being TRBD1 or TRBD2 (5 bases each). Trimming shortened V by 6 bases and J by 2 bases, and 14 bases separated the two germline ends. Germline lookup yields CDR1 SGHAT and CDR2 FQNNGV. This CDR3 has 14 amino acids. CDR3 nucleotides: TGTGCCAGCAGGAACCCGGGACCCCCCTACGAGCAGTACTTC. Its translation is CASRNPGPPYEQYF.

The gene calls are TRBV27 and TRBJ1-1, with D uncertain. The CDR3 contains 14 residues. Germline V gives CDR1 MNHEY, CDR2 SMNVEV (reference sequence). V gave up 3 bases and J gave up 1 base, with 9 bases separating them. The CDR3 bases are TGTGCCAGCAGTTTTAAGGTACAGAACACTGAAGCTTTCTTT. Translation gives CASSFKVQNTEAFF.

The chain has TRBV9 and TRBJ1-4, with 9 nucleotides matching TRBD1. The germline CDR1 and CDR2 sequences are SGDLS and YYNGEE. Losses at the gene ends were 3 bases for V and 6 bases for J; bases not matched to a gene: 6. This CDR3 is 15 amino acids long. The CDR3 is CASSDGQGRDEKLFF. CDR3 coding DNA: TGTGCCAGCAGCGACGGACAGGGGAGGGATGAAAAACTGTTTTTT.

With respect to this clone: The sample holds other DNA sequences that translate to the same CDR3. The chain couples TRBV5-1 to TRBJ2-7, with 7 bases identical to TRBD1. J lost 3 bases, V lost 2 bases, and 2 bases had no gene match. Germline V CDR1 and CDR2: SGHRS, YFSETQ. The CDR3 is made up of 13 amino acids. The CDR3 spells CASSFGQDYEQYF. As DNA, the CDR3 is TGCGCCAGCAGCTTCGGACAGGACTACGAGCAGTACTTC.

In regard to this clone: Other DNA sequences in the same sample also yield this CDR3. CDR3: CASSQAPGTGELFF. The DNA for the CDR3 is TGCGCCAGCAGCCAGGCCCCCGGTACCGGGGAGCTGTTTTTT. The rearrangement joins TRBV4-1 to TRBJ2-2, with D uncertain. The CDR3 has 14 residues. CDR1 MGHRA and CDR2 YSYEKL come from the germline V gene. Trimming left V 3 bases short and J 5 bases short, with 10 bases between.

This clone was observed once. The CDR3 nucleotides are TGTGCCAGCGCCTCGGGGTGGTCGGAGACCCAGTACTTC. It specifies CASASGWSETQYF. The chain has TRBV7-9 and TRBJ2-5, with TRBD2 as a possible D gene (5 bases). Trimming shortened V by 8 bases and J by 5 bases, and 15 bases separated the two germline ends. Germline V gene data show CDR1 as SEHNR and CDR2 as FQNEAQ (reference sequence). The CDR3 has 13 residues. The full variable domain, in which reference TRBV7-9 and TRBJ2-5 provide the parts outside the CDR3, is DTGVSQNPRHKITKRGQNVTFRCDPISEHNRLYWYRQTLGQGPEFLTYFQNEAQLEKSRLLSDRFSAERPKGSFSTLEIQRTEQGDSAMYLCASASGWSETQYFGPGTRLLVL.

V usage is TRBV4-1 and J usage is TRBJ2-3, with 8 bases matching TRBD2. V lost 4 bases, J lost 7 bases, and 13 bases stayed unmatched. Germline CDR1 MGHRA, CDR2 YSYEKL. This CDR3 has 16 residues. Here the CDR3 reads CASSRDGTRLLNTQYF. CDR3 nucleotide sequence: TGCGCCAGCAGCCGGGACGGGACTAGGCTTCTAAATACGCAGTATTTT.

The genes are TRBV7-9 and TRBJ1-2, with TRBD1 as a possible D gene (5 bases). Trimming removed 2 bases at V and 2 bases at J, with 12 bases between. CDR3 length equals 15 residues. Germline V gives CDR1 SEHNR, CDR2 FQNEAQ (reference sequence). The CDR3 reads CASSLSERGNYGYTF. The DNA of the CDR3 is TGTGCCAGCAGCTTATCTGAGAGGGGAAACTATGGCTACACCTTC.

The V gene is TRBV29-1, the J gene TRBJ2-2, with 10 bases aligning to TRBD1. The CDR3 runs 15 residues. Germline V gives CDR1 SQVTM, CDR2 ANQGSEA. V gave up 1 base and J gave up 7 bases; unmatched junction bases: 6. Here the CDR3 DNA reads TGCAGCGTTGAAGGATCCGGGACAGGGGTCGGGGAGCTGTTTTTT. Residues: CSVEGSGTGVGELFF.

This chain joins TRBV7-8 and TRBJ1-1; D remains unclear. This CDR3 is 12 amino acids long. The V end was cut by 5 bases, the J end by 2 bases, with 6 bases between. CDR1 SGHVS and CDR2 FQNEAQ come from the germline V gene. The CDR3 protein is CASSPSNTEAFF. The CDR3 DNA reads TGTGCCAGCAGCCCTTCTAACACTGAAGCTTTCTTT. Full variable domain (remainder filled in from reference TRBV7-8 and TRBJ1-1): GAGVSQSPRYKVAKRGQDVALRCDPISGHVSLFWYQQALGQGPEFLTYFQNEAQLDKSGLPSDRFFAERPEGSVSTLKIQRTQQEDSAVYLCASSPSNTEAFFGQGTRLTVV.